This T cell receptor beta chain emerged from a study of CD8 T cells in ankylosing spondylitis. TCRdb independently ran MiXCR on the 5' RACE reads; one entry per CDR3 protein. The sample has 150,000 to 200,000 distinct CDR3 sequences; 9.5% to 15% are singletons. The receptor was derived from a male donor with ankylosing spondylitis or in good health (not recorded which). Source material: blood, either unsorted or a sorted T cell fraction (not recorded which).

Here the CDR3 reads CASGQGSNQPQHF. CDR3 DNA sequence: TGTGCCAGCGGACAGGGCTCCAATCAGCCCCAGCATTTT. The rearrangement links TRBV12-3 or TRBV12-4 to TRBJ1-5, with 8 bases identical to TRBD1. The CDR3 spans 13 residues. V was clipped by 8 bases and J by 3 bases; unmatched bases: 3.